The 26 T cell receptor beta chains presented below share a single source sample, sequenced in a study of blood T cell repertoires in COVID-19. Here immunoSEQ multiplex PCR was the method, and the copy in TCRdb shows in-frame clones only, minus some. Among about 300,000 clones listed, around 88% were seen once. The sequenced material came from peripheral blood. These receptors were collected from a woman between 25 and 40 years old who had recovered from COVID-19.

V usage is TRBV27 and J usage is TRBJ2-3, with D perhaps TRBD1 (5 bases). This CDR3 comprises 13 residues. V was clipped by 7 bases and J by 5 bases, with 13 bases between them. CDR1 MNHEY and CDR2 SMNVEV come from the germline V gene (reference sequence). The chain's CDR3 is CASTDTLEDTQYF. The CDR3 bases are TGTGCCAGCACGGACACGTTGGAAGATACGCAGTATTTT.

This chain links TRBV28 with TRBJ1-5; D possibly corresponds to TRBD1 (5 bases). V lost 3 bases to trimming and J lost 1 base, with 10 bases between them. There are 15 residues in the CDR3. The germline V gene has CDR1 MDHEN and CDR2 SYDVKM. The CDR3 spells CASSFVPGSNQPQHF. The CDR3 DNA reads as TGTGCCAGCAGTTTCGTCCCAGGGAGCAATCAGCCCCAGCATTTT.

This clone was detected once. The V gene is TRBV9, the J gene TRBJ1-1, with D maybe TRBD1 (6 bases). The CDR3 runs 17 residues. Germline values: CDR1 SGDLS, CDR2 YYNGEE. Trimming pared 0 bases from V and 4 bases from J, leaving 19 bases between. This chain's CDR3 is CASSVVTGWGGSTEAFF. The DNA of the CDR3 is TGTGCCAGCAGCGTAGTTACAGGGTGGGGCGGATCCACTGAAGCTTTCTTT.

The chain recombines TRBV19 with TRBJ1-1, with unresolved D. CDR3 length: 13 amino acids. Germline assignment: CDR1 LNHDA and CDR2 SQIVND (reference sequence). Trimming took off 7 bases at V and 1 base at J, with 10 bases between the two ends. In DNA, the CDR3 is TGTGCCAGTACTCCCCGACAGAACACTGAAGCTTTCTTT. It encodes CASTPRQNTEAFF.

This rearrangement joins TRBV21-1 to TRBJ2-1; TRBD1, the table's D call, was not compared with the DNA. TRBV21-1 is deemed a pseudogene. This CDR3 has 20 amino acids. The CDR3 DNA sequence: TGTGCCAGCAGCAAAAAGTGGCGGACAGGGCCCCGTGAAGCCTACAATGAGCAGTTCTTC. This translates into CASSKKWRTGPREAYNEQFF.

J is TRBJ1-1 and V is TRBV20-1, with 7 positions matching TRBD1. The CDR3 extends over 14 amino acids. CDR1 DFQATT and CDR2 SNEGSKA come from the germline V gene (reference sequence). V trimming: 3 bases; J trimming: 4 bases; junction bases outside the gene matches: 8. CDR3 coding DNA: TGCAGTGCTAGTTTATCAGGGGGTGGCACTGAAGCTTTCTTT. It encodes CSASLSGGGTEAFF.

This chain links TRBV10-3 with TRBJ2-2; tentative D call: TRBD1 (6 bases). This CDR3 has 15 amino acids. Germline CDR1 reads ENHRY; CDR2 reads SYGVKD. V shed 10 bases and J shed 6 bases, with 21 bases lying between them. The CDR3 loop is CATQPARGEAGELFF. CDR3 nucleotides: TGTGCCACCCAGCCGGCCAGGGGTGAAGCCGGGGAGCTGTTTTTT.

The rearrangement uses TRBV2 and TRBJ2-5, with TRBD2 matching 8 bases. Germline CDR1 SNHLY, CDR2 FYNNEI. J gave up 7 bases and V 6 bases, and 4 bases lay outside the gene matches. CDR3 length: 12 amino acids. CDR3 nucleotide sequence: TGTGCCAGCAGATACACTAGCGGGACCCAGTACTTC. It is translated as CASRYTSGTQYF.

J is TRBJ1-6 and V is TRBV3-1 (or the pseudogene TRBV3-2); no clear D. This CDR3 spans 14 amino acids. V lost 5 bases to trimming and J lost 6 bases, with 11 bases between them. Germline CDR1 and CDR2: LGHDT and YNNKEL (reference sequence). The CDR3 loop is CASSFESANSPLHF. CDR3 bases: TGTGCCAGCAGCTTTGAGAGCGCTAATTCACCCCTCCACTTT.

The chain recombines TRBV29-1 with TRBJ2-1; 11 bases agree with TRBD1. The germline gives CDR1 SQVTM, CDR2 ANQGSEA. The CDR3 has 14 residues. V gave up 6 bases and J gave up 8 bases; unmatched junction bases: 9. The CDR3 region has the DNA TGCAGCGTGAAGGCCGGGACAGGGGGTGATGAGCAGTTCTTC. Encoded protein: CSVKAGTGGDEQFF.

The genes are TRBV5-6 and TRBJ2-7; D may be TRBD1 (6 bases). From germline, CDR1 is SGHDT and CDR2 YYEEEE. V shed 4 bases and J shed 5 bases, with 16 bases lying between them. This CDR3 contains 14 residues. CDR3 loop: CASSLQGLRNEQYF. The CDR3 DNA follows: TGTGCCAGCAGCCTCCAGGGGCTAAGAAACGAGCAGTACTTC.

V gene TRBV7-8 combines with J gene TRBJ2-7; D is uncertain. The V end lost 5 bases, the J end lost 2 bases, and 16 bases lay between the germline ends. Germline values: CDR1 SGHVS, CDR2 FQNEAQ. The CDR3 totals 15 residues. CDR3 residues: CASSSARISPYEQYF. The CDR3 bases are TGTGCCAGCAGCAGCGCTAGGATATCTCCCTACGAGCAGTACTTC.

The V call is TRBV5-4, the J call TRBJ2-3; 7 bases align to TRBD2. The CDR3 totals 13 residues. Germline V gene lookup returns CDR1 SGHNT and CDR2 YYREEE (reference sequence). The junction had 0 bases not matched to a gene; V was cut back by 4 bases and J by 1 base. In DNA form, the CDR3 reads TGTGCCAGCAGCGGGGGGGGCACAGATACGCAGTATTTT. Its protein product is CASSGGGTDTQYF. The complete variable domain, with remaining parts taken from reference TRBV5-4 and TRBJ2-3, reads ETGVTQSPTHLIKTRGQQVTLRCSSQSGHNTVSWYQQALGQGPQFIFQYYREEENGRGNFPPRFSGLQFPNYSSELNVNALELDDSALYLCASSGGGTDTQYFGPGTRLTVL.

This clone was seen only once. The gene calls are TRBV4-2 and TRBJ2-5; 9 bases line up with TRBD1. The ends lost 1 base at V and 4 bases at J; junction bases unmatched: 4. The CDR3 runs to 15 residues. Germline V gives CDR1 LGHNA, CDR2 YNFKEQ. The CDR3 DNA sequence: TGTGCCAGCAGCCAAGCCGACAGGGGGACAGAGACCCAGTACTTC. Its protein product is CASSQADRGTETQYF.

The chain combines TRBV7-2 with TRBJ1-5; D uncertain. This CDR3 is built from 15 residues. The V gene's germline CDR1 is SGHTA and CDR2 FQGNSA. V was cut by 5 bases and J by 3 bases, with 14 bases left in between. CDR3 DNA sequence: TGTGCCAGCAGCCCTCACAACTACCCCAATCAGCCCCAGCATTTT. This encodes CASSPHNYPNQPQHF.

The CDR3 bases are TGTGCCAGCAGCCATGTCATAGGGGGGGCGGATGAGACCCAGTACTTC. Protein: CASSHVIGGADETQYF. V gene TRBV4-2 combines with J gene TRBJ2-5; possible D gene TRBD2, 7 bases. V was trimmed by 3 bases and J by 5 bases, leaving 19 bases between them. Germline-derived CDR1 and CDR2 are LGHNA and YNFKEQ. CDR3 length: 16 residues.

J is TRBJ1-5 and V is TRBV4-1; 10 bases line up with TRBD1. The CDR3 spans 16 residues. V lost 1 base to trimming and J lost 6 bases; unmatched junction nucleotides: 6. Per germline, CDR1 MGHRA and CDR2 YSYEKL. CDR3 residues: CASSQVAGQGIQPQHF. CDR3 nucleotide sequence: TGCGCCAGCAGCCAAGTCGCGGGACAGGGGATTCAGCCCCAGCATTTT.

There are a few counts of this clone. The chain links TRBV6-4 to TRBJ2-2; 7 nucleotides agree with TRBD1. Germline V lookup: CDR1 MRHNA, CDR2 SNTAGT. The CDR3 loop spans 16 amino acids. V was clipped by 0 bases and J by 4 bases; unmatched bases: 5. CDR3 region: CASSDSRQGVTGELFF. In DNA, the CDR3 is TGTGCCAGCAGTGACTCGCGGCAGGGGGTCACCGGGGAGCTGTTTTTT.

V is TRBV4-3 and J is TRBJ1-3, with no clear D. Trimming pared 2 bases from V and 0 bases from J, leaving 11 bases between. The V gene's germline CDR1 is LGHNA and CDR2 YSLEER. The CDR3 extends over 16 amino acids. Here the CDR3 reads CASSQQVPGSGNTIYF. CDR3 in DNA: TGCGCCAGCAGCCAACAGGTCCCCGGCTCTGGAAACACCATATATTTT.

This clone appeared a few times. The chain has TRBV9 and TRBJ2-3, with 10 bases fitting TRBD1. The CDR3 covers 16 residues. V trimming: 5 bases; J trimming: 2 bases; junction bases outside the gene matches: 8. Germline CDR1 SGDLS, CDR2 YYNGEE. The CDR3 DNA reads as TGTGCCAGCAGTAGGATCGGGACAGGGGCCACAGATACGCAGTATTTT. It encodes CASSRIGTGATDTQYF.

V is TRBV29-1 and J is TRBJ1-3; D is possibly TRBD1 (5 bases). V was cut by 2 bases and J by 0 bases, with 8 bases left in between. CDR1 is SQVTM, CDR2 ANQGSEA, per germline. The CDR3 covers 14 residues. The chain's CDR3 is CSVERQISGNTIYF. The CDR3 coding sequence is TGCAGCGTTGAACGACAGATCTCTGGAAACACCATATATTTT.

This chain joins TRBV7-3 and TRBJ2-1; D possibly corresponds to TRBD2 (6 bases). Trimming stripped 5 bases from V and 4 bases from J, with 15 bases between. Per the germline V gene, CDR1 is SGHTA and CDR2 is FQGTGA. CDR3 size: 15 residues. The CDR3 DNA sequence: TGTGCCAGCAGCCTCCTCGTCGGGGGTTACAATGAGCAGTTCTTC. It yields the protein CASSLLVGGYNEQFF.

The chain recombines TRBV28 with TRBJ1-5; possible D gene TRBD1, 6 bases. CDR1 and CDR2 (germline): MDHEN, SYDVKM. Trimming removed 6 bases from V and 6 bases from J, with 12 bases in between. The CDR3 totals 13 residues. CDR3 sequence reads: CASRLQGFQPQHF. The DNA of the CDR3 is TGTGCCAGCAGGTTACAGGGATTTCAGCCCCAGCATTTT.

The rearrangement links TRBV27 to TRBJ1-5, with D uncertain. Trimming left V 3 bases short and J 1 base short, with 10 bases between. Germline assignment: CDR1 MNHEY and CDR2 SMNVEV (reference sequence). This CDR3 spans 15 amino acids. The CDR3 DNA reads TGTGCCAGCAGTTTGGGAGGACTCAGCAATCAGCCCCAGCATTTT. It is translated as CASSLGGLSNQPQHF.

The rearrangement joins TRBV5-4 to TRBJ1-2; D is possibly TRBD1 (5 bases). Germline V gene data show CDR1 as SGHNT and CDR2 as YYREEE (reference sequence). The CDR3 has 14 residues. V lost 1 base to trimming and J lost 8 bases, with 15 bases between them. CDR3 region: CASSLYQGVSGYTF. In nucleotides, the CDR3 is TGTGCCAGCAGCTTGTACCAGGGCGTGAGCGGCTACACCTTC.

V and J are TRBV28 and TRBJ2-1; no firm D call. V dropped 6 bases and J dropped 11 bases, with 11 bases sitting between them. CDR3 length: 11 amino acids. The germline V gene has CDR1 MDHEN and CDR2 SYDVKM. CDR3 nucleotide sequence: TGTGCCAGCAGAACTGATGTTAAGCAGTTCTTC. This sequence encodes CASRTDVKQFF. The full variable domain, completed using reference TRBV28 and TRBJ2-1, is DVKVTQSSRYLVKRTGEKVFLECVQDMDHENMFWYRQDPGLGLRLIYFSYDVKMKEKGDIPEGYSVSREKKERFSLILESASTNQTSMYLCASRTDVKQFFGPGTRLTVL.